The entry below describes one TCR beta chain. Antigen: not known. The sample holds other DNA sequences that translate to the same CDR3. 13 Jbeta primers and 60 Vbeta primers were used for the PCR. Sequenced by immunoSEQ multiplex PCR; TCRdb stores in-frame clones only, minus some. This table has some 90,000 clones, nearly 80% appearing once. The sample originates from a study of cytomegalovirus exposure and HLA in healthy donors. Overall study findings and caveats: The investigators catalogued 180 or so TCR beta chains as cytomegalovirus-associated.

The clonotype comes from a woman aged 50 to 60 in good health and CMV-seropositive. The sequenced sample was PBMCs.

The CDR3 here is CASSSRGSPYEQFF. As DNA, the CDR3 is TGTGCCAGCAGCTCCCGCGGGAGCCCCTATGAGCAGTTCTTC. V and J are TRBV9 and TRBJ2-1, with 7 bases matching TRBD2. Germline V gives CDR1 SGDLS, CDR2 YYNGEE. The CDR3 is 14 residues long. Trimming took 4 bases from V and 8 from J; bases not matched to a gene: 9.